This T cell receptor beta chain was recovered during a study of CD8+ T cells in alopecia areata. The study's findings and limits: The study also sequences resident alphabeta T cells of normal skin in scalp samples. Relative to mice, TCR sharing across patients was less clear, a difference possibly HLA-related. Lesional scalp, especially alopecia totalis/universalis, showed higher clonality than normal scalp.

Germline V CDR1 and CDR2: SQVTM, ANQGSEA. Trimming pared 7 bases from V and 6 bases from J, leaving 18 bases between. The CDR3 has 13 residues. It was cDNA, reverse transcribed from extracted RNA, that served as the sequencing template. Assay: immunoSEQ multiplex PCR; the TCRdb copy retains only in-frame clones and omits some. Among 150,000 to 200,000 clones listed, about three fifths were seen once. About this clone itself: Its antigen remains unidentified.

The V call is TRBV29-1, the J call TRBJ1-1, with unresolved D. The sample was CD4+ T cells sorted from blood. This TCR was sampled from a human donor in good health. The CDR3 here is CSAGKPLGPEAFF. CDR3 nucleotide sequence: TGCAGCGCTGGCAAGCCGCTGGGCCCTGAAGCTTTCTTT.